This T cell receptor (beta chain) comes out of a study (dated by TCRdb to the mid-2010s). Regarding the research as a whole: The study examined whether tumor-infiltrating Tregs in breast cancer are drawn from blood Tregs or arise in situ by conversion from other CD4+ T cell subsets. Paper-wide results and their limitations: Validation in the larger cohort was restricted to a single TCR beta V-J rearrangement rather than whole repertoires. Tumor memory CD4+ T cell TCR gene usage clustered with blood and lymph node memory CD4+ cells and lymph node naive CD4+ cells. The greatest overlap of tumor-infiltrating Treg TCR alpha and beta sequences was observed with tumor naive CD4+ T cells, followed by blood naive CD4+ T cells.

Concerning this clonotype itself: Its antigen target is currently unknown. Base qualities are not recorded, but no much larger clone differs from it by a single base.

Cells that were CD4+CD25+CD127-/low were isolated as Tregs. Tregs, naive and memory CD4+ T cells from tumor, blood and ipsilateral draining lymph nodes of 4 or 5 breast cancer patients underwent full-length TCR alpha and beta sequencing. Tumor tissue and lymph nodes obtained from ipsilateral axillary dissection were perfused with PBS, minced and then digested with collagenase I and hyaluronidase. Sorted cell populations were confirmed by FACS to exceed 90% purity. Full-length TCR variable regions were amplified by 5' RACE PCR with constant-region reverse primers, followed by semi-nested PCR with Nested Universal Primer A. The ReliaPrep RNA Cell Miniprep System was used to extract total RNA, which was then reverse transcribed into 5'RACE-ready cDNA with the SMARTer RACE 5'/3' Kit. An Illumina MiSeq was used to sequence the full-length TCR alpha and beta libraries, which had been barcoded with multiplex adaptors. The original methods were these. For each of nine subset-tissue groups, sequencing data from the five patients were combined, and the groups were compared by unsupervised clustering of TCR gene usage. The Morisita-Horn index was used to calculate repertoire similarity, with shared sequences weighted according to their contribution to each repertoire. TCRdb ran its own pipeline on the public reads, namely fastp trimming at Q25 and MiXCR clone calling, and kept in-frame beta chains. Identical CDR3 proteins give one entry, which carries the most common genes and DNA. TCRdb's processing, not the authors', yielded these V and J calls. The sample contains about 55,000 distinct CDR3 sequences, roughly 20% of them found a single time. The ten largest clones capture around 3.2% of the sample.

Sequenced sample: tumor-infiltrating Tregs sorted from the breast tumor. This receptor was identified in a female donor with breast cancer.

The nucleotide sequence is given as TGTGCCAGCAGTCAATGGACTAGCGGGAGACGCGAGCAGTACTTC. This is translated as CASSQWTSGRREQYF. The rearrangement combines TRBV12-3 or TRBV12-4 with TRBJ2-7; 13 central bases correspond to TRBD2. Here V drops 5 bases and J drops 6 bases, and the junction holds 7 bases not matched to any gene. From cysteine to phenylalanine, the CDR3 is 15 amino acids long. Of all the DNA, just the CDR3 is kept, 45 bases in frame from base 1.